This entry lists 27 T cell receptor beta chains sequenced from one sample in a study of T cell repertoires in aging, cancer and after chemotherapy. Amplification of TCR beta used genomic DNA extracted from peripheral blood. TRB rearrangements spanning V, D and J were amplified using mixed TRB-A/B primers. TCRdb fed the multiplex PCR reads into MiXCR, producing one record per CDR3 protein. The table includes around 5,200 distinct CDR3 sequences, roughly 29% detected once. Sequenced material: blood. The receptors were sampled from a human donor in good health.

This clonotype was counted a few times. The J gene is TRBJ1-5, the V gene TRBV6-5; TRBD1 agrees at 12 bases. Germline CDR1 reads MNHEY; CDR2 reads SVGAGI. CDR3 length equals 14 residues. The J segment lost 9 bases and the V segment lost 5 bases, leaving 5 bases of the junction unmatched. In DNA form, the CDR3 reads TGTGCCAGCAGTAGCCGGGACAGGGGGCGGCCCCAGCATTTT. Translation: CASSSRDRGRPQHF.

This clonotype is labeled medium-sized. One end of the junction varies from germline; a read error may be responsible. The chain combines TRBV6-2 or TRBV6-3 with TRBJ2-1; 9 nucleotides agree with TRBD2. This CDR3 is built from 16 residues. CDR1 and CDR2 from the germline V gene are MNHEY and SVGEGT. The CDR3 reads CASSYIDGTSTNGQFF. In DNA form, the CDR3 reads TGTGCCAGCAGTTACATCGATGGGACTAGCACTAATGGGCAGTTCTTC.

This clonotype was seen a few times. CDR3 bases: TGCAGTGCTAACAGGGGAGATCGCGAGCAGTACTTC. Residues: CSANRGDREQYF. The chain joins TRBV20-1 to TRBJ2-7; the match to TRBD1 covers 7 bases. The CDR3 covers 12 residues. Germline CDR1 DFQATT, CDR2 SNEGSKA (reference sequence). Unmatched junction bases numbered 6, after V lost 4 bases and J lost 6 bases.

This chain uses TRBV20-1 with TRBJ2-1; 9 positions match TRBD2. CDR3 length: 17 amino acids. V shed 5 bases and J 4 bases; nucleotides not matched to a gene: 15. From germline, CDR1 is DFQATT and CDR2 SNEGSKA (reference sequence). The CDR3 is CSARRGSGGLRYNEQFF. In nucleotides, the CDR3 is TGCAGTGCTCGGAGGGGTAGCGGGGGCCTAAGGTACAATGAGCAGTTCTTC.

This sequence joins TRBV5-6 and TRBJ2-7; D not certain. Germline-derived CDR1 and CDR2 are SGHDT and YYEEEE. Trimming stripped 5 bases from V and 0 bases from J, with 15 bases between. This CDR3 comprises 15 residues. CDR3 coding DNA: TGTGCCAGCAGGCCCGGACCCTTAGGCTCCTACGAGCAGTACTTC. Translation: CASRPGPLGSYEQYF.

The chain is built from TRBV5-4 and TRBJ1-4; a possible D gene is TRBD1 (5 bases). This CDR3 is built from 13 residues. Germline V lookup: CDR1 SGHNT, CDR2 YYREEE (reference sequence). The V end was cut by 2 bases, the J end by 8 bases, with 10 bases between. The chain's CDR3 is CASSFGGTEKLFF. The CDR3 coding sequence is TGTGCCAGCAGCTTTGGGGGAACGGAAAAACTGTTTTTT.

Points on this clonotype: The junction differs from germline at one of its ends, possibly a read error. V is TRBV6-2 or TRBV6-3 and J is TRBJ2-7, with 10 bases matching TRBD1. The CDR3 contains 12 residues. Germline CDR1 reads MNHEY; CDR2 reads SVGEGT. CDR3 nucleotide sequence: TGTGCCAGCAAGGACAGGGGGGACGAGAAGTACTTC. This encodes CASKDRGDEKYF.

There are a few counts of this clonotype. This chain uses TRBV12-3 or TRBV12-4 with TRBJ1-5; maybe TRBD1 (5 bases). CDR3 size: 12 residues. Trimming took 5 bases from V and 8 from J, leaving 10 bases between them. The CDR3 nucleotides are TGTGCCAGCAGTCCCGGGACCAAGCCCCAGCATTTT. Protein: CASSPGTKPQHF.

A single count supports this clonotype. This chain links TRBV7-4 with TRBJ2-1; 10 bases fit TRBD2. J lost 0 bases, V lost 4 bases, and 12 bases had no gene match. Germline assignment: CDR1 SGHVT and CDR2 SQSDAQ. This CDR3 contains 19 residues. CDR3 DNA: TGTGCCAGCAGCTCTCAGGGACTAGCGAGGACGAGCTCCTACAATGAGCAGTTCTTC. Translated, it gives CASSSQGLARTSSYNEQFF.

This chain uses TRBV5-3 with TRBJ2-3; 11 nucleotides line up with TRBD2. TRBV5-3 is an ORF, with its function uncertain. The CDR3 is 16 residues long. V lost 8 bases and J lost 2; bases outside the gene matches: 10. CDR3 bases: TGTGCCAGCAGCCCCATAGCGGGAGGGTACACAGATACGCAGTATTTT. It translates to CASSPIAGGYTDTQYF.

V gene TRBV7-9 combines with J gene TRBJ1-4, with 8 bases fitting TRBD1. V shed 5 bases and J 7 bases; nucleotides not matched to a gene: 9. The germline V gene encodes CDR1 SEHNR and CDR2 FQNEAQ (reference sequence). This CDR3 region has 15 residues. CDR3 sequence reads: CASSPSGTGTEKLFF. The CDR3 DNA sequence: TGTGCCAGCAGCCCCTCCGGGACAGGAACTGAAAAACTGTTTTTT.

By sample fraction, this clonotype is medium-sized. This sequence joins TRBV6-5 and TRBJ2-5; TRBD1 agrees at 8 bases. Germline assignment: CDR1 MNHEY and CDR2 SVGAGI. V lost 4 bases, J lost 7 bases, and 8 bases stayed unmatched. The CDR3 has 14 amino acids. The DNA for the CDR3 is TGTGCCAGCAGTTTGGACAGGGTTGATTGGACCCAGTACTTC. This translates into CASSLDRVDWTQYF.

Details on this clonotype: This may stem from a read error, because a much larger clone lies one nucleotide away. The V and J genes are TRBV11-2 and TRBJ2-6, with D possibly TRBD1 on 5 matching bases. CDR1 is SGHAT, CDR2 FQNNGV, per germline. V dropped 5 bases and J dropped 9 bases, with 14 bases sitting between them. The CDR3 sequence is 14 residues long. The CDR3 bases are TGTGCCAGCAGCCTTCTCCAGGGTGGCAACGTCCTGACTTTC. This translates into CASSLLQGGNVLTF.

The chain joins TRBV12-3 or TRBV12-4 to TRBJ2-1; 10 nucleotides agree with TRBD2. After removal of 0 bases from V and 0 bases from J, the junction contained 11 bases not matched to a gene. This CDR3 region has 20 residues. Written as DNA, the CDR3 is TGTGCCAGCAGTTTAGCTCGACTAGCGGGCCCGACAGCCTCCTACAATGAGCAGTTCTTC. Its translation is CASSLARLAGPTASYNEQFF.

This clonotype was seen more than once but under ten times. The chain has TRBV19 and TRBJ1-1, with no clear D. V was trimmed by 4 bases and J by 0 bases, leaving 6 bases between them. CDR1 LNHDA and CDR2 SQIVND come from the germline V gene (reference sequence). The CDR3 runs 13 residues. The CDR3 DNA reads TGTGCCAGTAGTAATGACCTGAACACTGAAGCTTTCTTT. Residues: CASSNDLNTEAFF.

This clonotype was counted a single time. Written as DNA, the CDR3 is TGTGCCAGCAGCCCCAGCCCGGTGAAAACGACTGGAAACACCATATATTTT. The encoded protein is CASSPSPVKTTGNTIYF. The rearrangement joins TRBV7-6 to TRBJ1-3; unclear D gene. The CDR3 has 17 amino acids. Germline-derived CDR1 and CDR2 are SGHVS and FNYEAQ. V was pared by 5 bases and J by 2 bases, with 19 bases between.

The chain is built from TRBV27 and TRBJ1-5; unclear D gene. From germline, CDR1 is MNHEY and CDR2 SMNVEV (reference sequence). The V gene lost 3 bases and the J gene lost 0 bases, with 6 bases spanning the gap. This CDR3 region has 14 residues. The CDR3 DNA is TGTGCCAGCAGTTTCCGCATTAGCAATCAGCCCCAGCATTTT. Translating gives CASSFRISNQPQHF.

The V gene is TRBV27, the J gene TRBJ1-2; D perhaps matches TRBD1 (5 bases). There are 14 residues in the CDR3. Trimming pared 3 bases from V and 3 bases from J, leaving 11 bases between. Germline lookup yields CDR1 MNHEY and CDR2 SMNVEV (reference sequence). CDR3: CASSFFGTDYGYTF. DNA of the CDR3: TGTGCCAGCAGTTTCTTTGGGACGGACTATGGCTACACCTTC.

This clonotype is labeled as medium-sized. V and J are TRBV5-5 and TRBJ2-5, with 10 bases fitting TRBD2. This CDR3 has 16 residues. With 6 bases clipped from V and 1 base from J, the junction kept 9 bases outside the gene matches. CDR1 is SGHKS and CDR2 is YYEKEE in the germline V gene (reference sequence). CDR3 DNA sequence: TGTGCCAGCACCCGGACTAGCGGACCGACCCAAGAGACCCAGTACTTC. This gives the protein CASTRTSGPTQETQYF.

The table lists this clonotype with a few counts. The J gene is TRBJ1-5, the V gene TRBV12-3 or TRBV12-4; tentative D call: TRBD1 (5 bases). The CDR3 contains 14 residues. Deletions cut 5 bases from V and 7 bases from J, with 15 bases between. The CDR3 here is CASSGIRRGQPQHF. CDR3 coding DNA: TGTGCCAGCAGTGGCATACGTCGGGGGCAGCCCCAGCATTTT.

This sequence joins TRBV12-3 or TRBV12-4 and TRBJ1-5, with a tentative D call TRBD1 (6 bases). The CDR3 is 14 amino acids. The V end lost 8 bases, the J end lost 3 bases, and 14 bases lay between the germline ends. The CDR3 protein is CASGQRRDNQPQHF. As DNA, the CDR3 is TGTGCCAGCGGACAGAGACGGGACAATCAGCCCCAGCATTTT.

J is TRBJ1-6 and V is TRBV12-3 or TRBV12-4; possibly TRBD1 for D (5 bases). CDR3 length: 14 amino acids. The V and J ends lost 5 bases and 7 bases respectively, with 12 bases between them. The DNA of the CDR3 is TGTGCCAGCAGTAGGAACCGGGGGAATTCACCCCTCCACTTT. It encodes CASSRNRGNSPLHF.

There are a few counts of this clonotype. The V gene is TRBV24-1, the J gene TRBJ2-1; unclear D gene. V lost 4 bases and J lost 5, with 14 bases in between. The germline V gene has CDR1 KGHDR and CDR2 SFDVKD. The CDR3 totals 15 residues. In nucleotides, the CDR3 is TGTGCCACCAGTGACCATTACCGGACGCACAATGAGCAGTTCTTC. It specifies CATSDHYRTHNEQFF.

By share, this clonotype ranks as medium-sized. This chain uses TRBV30 with TRBJ2-7; D remains ambiguous. This CDR3 has 14 amino acids. Germline values: CDR1 GTSNPN, CDR2 SVGIG (reference sequence). The V end lost 1 base, the J end lost 0 bases, and 10 bases lay between the germline ends. CDR3 sequence (DNA): TGTGCCTGGAGTGGAACCTATAGCTCCTACGAGCAGTACTTC. It yields the protein CAWSGTYSSYEQYF. The full variable domain, completed using reference TRBV30 and TRBJ2-7, is SQTIHQWPATLVQPVGSPLSLECTVEGTSNPNLYWYRQAAGRGLQLLFYSVGIGQISSEVPQNLSASRPQDRQFILSSKKLLLSDSGFYLCAWSGTYSSYEQYFGPGTRLTVT.

By share, this clonotype counts as medium-sized. CDR3 sequence reads: CASIARDTYSNQPQHF. CDR3 nucleotides: TGTGCCAGTATCGCCCGGGACACCTATAGCAATCAGCCCCAGCATTTT. This chain joins TRBV19 and TRBJ1-5; perhaps TRBD1 as D (6 bases). Trimming took off 7 bases at V and 0 bases at J, with 16 bases between the two ends. Germline CDR1 and CDR2: LNHDA and SQIVND (reference sequence). This CDR3 contains 16 residues.

V gene TRBV10-3 combines with J gene TRBJ1-6, with a possible D match to TRBD1 (6 bases). The CDR3 runs 15 residues. Germline assignment: CDR1 ENHRY and CDR2 SYGVKD. V was cut by 11 bases and J by 10 bases, with 24 bases left in between. The CDR3 bases are TGTGCCGTCCAAGGGGGTCAGGGGATCGGATCACCCCTCCACTTT. Encoded protein: CAVQGGQGIGSPLHF.

This clonotype came up a few times. V usage is TRBV7-9 and J usage is TRBJ2-2; 7 bases map to TRBD2. Germline V gene lookup returns CDR1 SEHNR and CDR2 FQNEAQ (reference sequence). Trimming removed 6 bases from V and 0 bases from J; junction bases left unmatched: 7. CDR3 size: 16 residues. This chain's CDR3 is CASSQGGLANTGELFF. In DNA, the CDR3 is TGTGCCAGCAGTCAAGGCGGACTAGCGAACACCGGGGAGCTGTTTTTT.